One and the same sample provided the 27 T cell receptor beta chains below, sequenced in a study of T cells in Graves' hyperthyroidism and ophthalmopathy. RNA transcripts gave rise to amplified TCR beta CDR3 regions. Initially, a first-round RT-PCR of the TCR CDR3 employed the HTBI primer set. TCRdb reanalysed the multiplex PCR reads using MiXCR and keeps one entry per CDR3 protein. The sample yields some 250,000 distinct CDR3 sequences, 14% to 15% seen once. The sequencing input was blood. The origin of the receptors is a woman between 35 and 50 years old with Graves' hyperthyroidism that later progressed to Graves' ophthalmopathy.

Written as DNA, the CDR3 is TGTGCCAGCTCTTGGGGGGGAGCGGGAGGCAAAAACATTCAGTACTTC. This translates into CASSWGGAGGKNIQYF. The chain has TRBV27 and TRBJ2-4; 9 bases align to TRBD2. CDR3 length: 16 residues. V lost 8 bases to trimming and J lost 3 bases; unmatched junction nucleotides: 11. Per germline, CDR1 MNHEY and CDR2 SMNVEV (reference sequence).

As regards this clonotype: Just one base apart from a much larger clone, this may be a read error. Since no conserved phenylalanine or tryptophan closes the CDR3, a read error is the likely cause. In DNA, the CDR3 is TGTGCCAGCTCACCACGCTTCTTAGCGGGAACAGATACGCAGTATCTT. Encoded protein: CASSPRFLAGTDTQYL. This chain joins TRBV18 and TRBJ2-3, with 8 bases fitting TRBD2. CDR1 and CDR2 from the germline V gene are KGHSH and LQKENI. The CDR3 totals 16 residues. V trimming: 1 base; J trimming: 3 bases; junction bases outside the gene matches: 6.

The CDR3 protein is CASSSDSEAFF. The CDR3 DNA follows: TGTGCCAGCAGCTCAGATTCTGAAGCTTTCTTT. V is TRBV11-2 and J is TRBJ1-1; D gene ambiguous. The CDR3 loop spans 11 amino acids. CDR1 SGHAT and CDR2 FQNNGV come from the germline V gene. V was clipped by 4 bases and J by 6 bases, with 6 bases between them.

A word on this clonotype: Just one base apart from a much larger clone, this may be a read error. The chain is built from TRBV7-9 and TRBJ2-3; D not resolved. Looked up from germline, CDR1 is SEHNR and CDR2 is FQNEAQ (reference sequence). The CDR3 is 12 amino acids. V was cut by 3 bases and J by 5 bases, with 6 bases left in between. CDR3 bases: TGTGCCAGCAGCTTCGCGCAAGATACGCAGTATTTT. As protein: CASSFAQDTQYF.

This clonotype was recorded at least ten times. The chain is built from TRBV20-1 and TRBJ2-1, with 13 bases fitting TRBD2. Germline values: CDR1 DFQATT, CDR2 SNEGSKA (reference sequence). Unmatched junction bases numbered 7, after V lost 0 bases and J lost 8 bases. The CDR3 has 16 residues. In DNA, the CDR3 is TGCAGTGCTAGAGATTGGACTAGCGGGAGTGTGGATGAGCAGTTCTTC. Its translation: CSARDWTSGSVDEQFF.

This clonotype has more than one count but fewer than ten. The chain carries TRBV15 and TRBJ2-1; D is possibly TRBD1 or TRBD2 (5 bases each). CDR1 and CDR2 (germline): LNHNV, YYDKDF (reference sequence). This CDR3 has 15 amino acids. With 0 bases removed from V and 6 bases from J, the gap between germline ends came to 12 bases. In DNA form, the CDR3 reads TGTGCCACCAGCAGAGATAAGGTGGGGGTCAATGAGCAGTTCTTC. Translating gives CATSRDKVGVNEQFF.

This clonotype was observed a few times. V gene TRBV12-3 or TRBV12-4 combines with J gene TRBJ1-4; D possibly corresponds to TRBD1 (5 bases). The ends were cut back, 6 bases at V and 7 bases at J, with 15 bases in the middle. This CDR3 spans 14 amino acids. The CDR3 bases are TGTGCCAGCAGCCGACAGAGGGCAGGTGAAAAACTGTTTTTT. This encodes CASSRQRAGEKLFF.

This clonotype was counted only a few times. J is TRBJ2-2 and V is TRBV7-9; TRBD1 matches at 9 bases. The germline gives CDR1 SEHNR, CDR2 FQNEAQ (reference sequence). The CDR3 is made up of 18 amino acids. After removal of 1 base from V and 0 bases from J, the junction contained 6 bases not matched to a gene. CDR3 sequence: CASSLGWDRVPNTGELFF. Here the CDR3 DNA reads TGTGCCAGCAGCTTAGGTTGGGACAGGGTACCGAACACCGGGGAGCTGTTTTTT.

In this sample, this clonotype turned up many times. The CDR3 spells CASSLYPEGGQPQHF. Here the CDR3 DNA reads TGTGCCAGCAGTTTATACCCGGAGGGGGGTCAGCCCCAGCATTTT. The rearrangement uses TRBV12-3 or TRBV12-4 and TRBJ1-5; the D gene is possibly TRBD1 (6 bases). V lost 2 bases, J lost 6 bases, and 14 bases lay in between. The CDR3 runs to 15 residues.

The sample holds many counts of this clonotype. The J gene is TRBJ1-2, the V gene TRBV29-1; no firm D call. The CDR3 runs to 11 residues. Looked up from germline, CDR1 is SQVTM and CDR2 is ANQGSEA. Trimming shortened V by 7 bases and J by 2 bases, and 8 bases separated the two germline ends. The CDR3 is CSAPANYGYTF. CDR3 bases: TGCAGCGCACCGGCCAACTATGGCTACACCTTC.

This clonotype has a count of ten or more. The chain combines TRBV12-3 or TRBV12-4 with TRBJ2-2; the D is unclear. Between the trimmed V and J ends, which lost 3 bases and 6 bases, there was a span of 11 bases. The CDR3 consists of 14 residues. The DNA for the CDR3 is TGTGCCAGCAGTTTTGAGGATACGGCCGGGGAGCTGTTTTTT. Its translation is CASSFEDTAGELFF.

This clonotype showed up many times. The chain joins TRBV20-1 to TRBJ1-5; D unclear. CDR1 DFQATT and CDR2 SNEGSKA come from the germline V gene (reference sequence). The V gene lost 0 bases and the J gene lost 0 bases, with 12 bases spanning the gap. This CDR3 spans 16 amino acids. The CDR3 sequence: CSARDDRVHSNQPQHF. DNA for the CDR3: TGCAGTGCTAGAGATGACCGGGTACATAGCAATCAGCCCCAGCATTTT.

At least ten counts were recorded for this clonotype. The CDR3 nucleotides read TGTGCCAGCAGTTACTCAAACCGACAGGGATCGGCCTACGAGCAGTACTTC. Encoded protein: CASSYSNRQGSAYEQYF. This sequence joins TRBV6-5 and TRBJ2-7, with 7 nucleotides matching TRBD1. This CDR3 is 17 amino acids long. The V gene end was trimmed by 0 bases and the J gene end by 2 bases; junction bases not matched to a gene: 10. Germline assignment: CDR1 MNHEY and CDR2 SVGAGI.

V and J are TRBV28 and TRBJ1-3; D is possibly TRBD1 (6 bases). Germline V gene data show CDR1 as MDHEN and CDR2 as SYDVKM. V was clipped by 6 bases and J by 8 bases, with 17 bases between them. The CDR3 totals 14 residues. The CDR3 spells CASSYGGRADTIYF. The CDR3 DNA follows: TGTGCCAGCAGCTACGGGGGCAGGGCTGACACCATATATTTT.

CDR3 sequence (DNA): TGCGCCAGCAGTGAGTCGGGAGCTGATTCACCCCTCCACTTT. Protein sequence: CASSESGADSPLHF. This rearrangement joins TRBV10-2 to TRBJ1-6; no clear D gene. The CDR3 covers 14 residues. Germline-derived CDR1 and CDR2 are WSHSY and SAAADI. Trimming cost V 0 bases and J 8 bases, with 8 bases left between them.

The V call is TRBV28, the J call TRBJ1-1; 8 nucleotides line up with TRBD1. The CDR3 extends over 14 amino acids. Germline CDR1 reads MDHEN; CDR2 reads SYDVKM. V was clipped by 4 bases and J by 5 bases; unmatched bases: 6. This CDR3 reads CASSSETGVTEAFF. Written as DNA, the CDR3 is TGTGCCAGCAGTTCGGAGACAGGGGTGACTGAAGCTTTCTTT.

Many counts were recorded for this clonotype. The chain couples TRBV20-1 to TRBJ1-4; 10 nucleotides align to TRBD1. The junction had 4 bases not matched to a gene; V was cut back by 6 bases and J by 0 bases. The CDR3 has 15 amino acids. CDR1 DFQATT and CDR2 SNEGSKA come from the germline V gene (reference sequence). The chain's CDR3 is CSARQGATTNEKLFF. Here the CDR3 DNA reads TGCAGTGCGAGACAGGGGGCGACAACTAATGAAAAACTGTTTTTT.

The J gene is TRBJ1-6, the V gene TRBV4-1; 9 nucleotides align to TRBD1. Trimming took 1 base from V and 9 from J; bases not matched to a gene: 13. The germline V gene encodes CDR1 MGHRA and CDR2 YSYEKL. The CDR3 is made up of 18 amino acids. The CDR3 nucleotides read TGCGCCAGCAGCCAAGGGGGTTCGGACAGGGGTTTCAGTTCACCCCTCCACTTT. Its protein is CASSQGGSDRGFSSPLHF.

This clonotype showed up many times. The rearrangement links TRBV5-1 to TRBJ2-1, with D perhaps TRBD2 (5 bases). Trimming cost V 1 base and J 10 bases, with 9 bases left between them. The CDR3 has 12 residues. CDR1 and CDR2 (germline): SGHRS, YFSETQ. For the CDR3, the DNA is TGCGCCAGCAGCTTGTTGAGGGAGGAGCAGTTCTTC. Amino acid sequence: CASSLLREEQFF.

This clonotype was picked up a small number of times. A clone one base away is much larger, so this may be a read error. V gene TRBV27 combines with J gene TRBJ2-3, with 12 positions matching TRBD2. CDR1 MNHEY and CDR2 SMNVEV come from the germline V gene (reference sequence). There are 18 residues in the CDR3. The CDR3: CAGSPRPTTTSGRTLRYF. CDR3 DNA: TGTGCCGGCAGTCCCCGACCCACCACTACTAGCGGGAGGACCCTAAGGTATTTT.

This clonotype came up many times. This chain connects TRBV13 to TRBJ2-4, with D tentatively TRBD2 (6 bases). The CDR3 length is 13 residues. In germline, CDR1 is PRHDT, CDR2 FYEKMQ (reference sequence). The V end was cut by 4 bases, the J end by 6 bases, with 10 bases between. CDR3 protein: CASSSRLVNIQYF. CDR3 nucleotides: TGTGCCAGCAGCTCGAGACTAGTAAACATTCAGTACTTC.

This clonotype was counted at least ten times. V usage is TRBV24-1 and J usage is TRBJ2-7; 9 bases line up with TRBD1. The ends lost 4 bases at V and 2 bases at J; junction bases unmatched: 2. The length of the CDR3 is 14 residues. Germline V gene sequence: CDR1 KGHDR, CDR2 SFDVKD. CDR3 DNA sequence: TGTGCCACCAGTGAGGGACAGGGTACCTACGAGCAGTACTTC. Encoded protein: CATSEGQGTYEQYF.

This clonotype was picked up many times. The chain recombines TRBV14 with TRBJ2-5; D may be TRBD1 (6 bases). The CDR3 is 16 amino acids. Germline V lookup: CDR1 SGHDN, CDR2 FVKESK. V lost 0 bases to trimming and J lost 2 bases, with 13 bases between them. CDR3 sequence: CASSQDRSGHQETQYF. CDR3 DNA sequence: TGTGCCAGCAGCCAAGATCGATCGGGACATCAAGAGACCCAGTACTTC.

This clonotype has only a few counts. The chain has TRBV10-3 and TRBJ2-1; D is unresolved. Deletions cut 4 bases from V and 0 bases from J, with 7 bases between. Germline CDR1 reads ENHRY; CDR2 reads SYGVKD. This CDR3 has 14 residues. CDR3 nucleotides: TGTGCCATCAGTGGGGCGGTCTCCTACAATGAGCAGTTCTTC. Protein sequence: CAISGAVSYNEQFF.

This clonotype was seen repeatedly, ten times or more. The V gene is TRBV12-3 or TRBV12-4, the J gene TRBJ2-5; unclear D gene. This CDR3 spans 13 amino acids. V lost 5 bases and J lost 4, with 11 bases in between. CDR3 sequence reads: CASSPPSRETQYF. In nucleotides, the CDR3 is TGTGCCAGCAGTCCCCCGTCACGAGAGACCCAGTACTTC.

V usage is TRBV5-6 and J usage is TRBJ1-1; weak D call: TRBD1 (5 bases). Germline lookup yields CDR1 SGHDT and CDR2 YYEEEE. The CDR3 length is 15 residues. Trimming took off 4 bases at V and 2 bases at J, with 15 bases between the two ends. As DNA, the CDR3 is TGTGCCAGCAGCCATTACGGGGGGGGAAACACTGAAGCTTTCTTT. Its translation: CASSHYGGGNTEAFF.

The chain has TRBV7-3 and TRBJ1-2; the match to TRBD1 covers 8 bases. Germline CDR1 is SGHTA and CDR2 is FQGTGA. The V gene end was trimmed by 6 bases and the J gene end by 8 bases; junction bases not matched to a gene: 8. The CDR3 has 13 residues. In DNA form, the CDR3 reads TGTGCCAGCAGTACAGGGGGGGGGGAAGGCTACACCTTC. Translated: CASSTGGGEGYTF.